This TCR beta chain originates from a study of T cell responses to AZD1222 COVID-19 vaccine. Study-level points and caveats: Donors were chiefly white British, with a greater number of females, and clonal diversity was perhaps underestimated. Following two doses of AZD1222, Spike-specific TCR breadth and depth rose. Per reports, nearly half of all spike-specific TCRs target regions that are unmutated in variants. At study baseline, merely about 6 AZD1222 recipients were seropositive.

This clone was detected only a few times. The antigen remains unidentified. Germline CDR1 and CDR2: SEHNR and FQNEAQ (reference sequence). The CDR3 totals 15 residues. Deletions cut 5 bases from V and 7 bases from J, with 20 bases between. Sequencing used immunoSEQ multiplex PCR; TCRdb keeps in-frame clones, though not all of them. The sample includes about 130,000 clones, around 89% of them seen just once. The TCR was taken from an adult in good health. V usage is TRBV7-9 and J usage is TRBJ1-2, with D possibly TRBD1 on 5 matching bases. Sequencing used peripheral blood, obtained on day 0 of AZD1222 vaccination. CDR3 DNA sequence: TGTGCCAGCAGCCCTTGGGGCGAAACGTGGTTTGGCTACACCTTC. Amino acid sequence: CASSPWGETWFGYTF. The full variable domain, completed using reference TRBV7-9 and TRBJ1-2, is DTGVSQNPRHKITKRGQNVTFRCDPISEHNRLYWYRQTLGQGPEFLTYFQNEAQLEKSRLLSDRFSAERPKGSFSTLEIQRTEQGDSAMYLCASSPWGETWFGYTFGSGTRLTVV.